A selection of T cell receptor beta chains follows, all from one sample in a study of T cells in Graves' hyperthyroidism and ophthalmopathy. MiXCR, applied by TCRdb to the multiplex PCR reads, yields one record per CDR3 protein. The table has under 600,000 distinct CDR3 sequences, about a sixth seen once. Sequenced material: blood. Every receptor here comes from a woman in her 40s with Graves' ophthalmopathy. The CDR3 runs from the conserved cysteine through the conserved F or W. A D gene is named only where the DNA matches it firmly. Not all rows give a size; the values are once, few, many and, for expanded clones, a class.

>TRBJ1-4|TRBV25-1|16|.|TRBD1
TGTGCCAGCATACTCAGGACAGGGGGTGTTGGTGAAAAACTGTTTTTT
CASILRTGGVGEKLFF
>TRBJ2-3|TRBV7-2|11|few|.
TGTGCCCTCGCCTTGTTCTCCAAGCAGTATTTT
CALALFSKQYF
>TRBJ2-5|TRBV5-1|13|few|.
TGCGCCAGCAGCCGAAACAGGGAGGAGACCCAGTACTTC
CASSRNREETQYF
>TRBJ1-2|TRBV20-1|13|.|TRBD1
TGCAGTGCTAGTTTGGGACAGCGCTATGGCTACACCTTC
CSASLGQRYGYTF
>TRBJ1-1|TRBV19|12|few|.
TGTGCCAGTAGGGGGCGCGACACTGAAGCTTTCTTT
CASRGRDTEAFF
>TRBJ1-1|TRBV20-1|15|many|.
TGCAGTGCTAGAGATCTGGTGGTGATGGTTAGTGGGGCTTTCTTT
CSARDLVVMVSGAFF
>TRBJ2-2|TRBV2|19|.|TRBD2
TGTGCCAGCAGCCTCGCTGGACTAGCGGGAGAAGTGTTTACCGGGGAGCTGTTTTTT
CASSLAGLAGEVFTGELFF
>TRBJ2-1|TRBV12-3/TRBV12-4|15|many|.
TGTGCCAGCGGAACGAAGGGTCGATCCTACAATGAGCAGTTCTTC
CASGTKGRSYNEQFF
>TRBJ1-5|TRBV2|14|.|.
TGTGCCAGCAACGGTAGGGGTAGCAATCAGCCCCAGCATTTT
CASNGRGSNQPQHF
>TRBJ2-1|TRBV15|13|few|.
TGTGCCACCAGCGCCGGGCCTGCGGAGACCCAGTTCTTC
CATSAGPAETQFF
>TRBJ2-1|TRBV28|15|.|TRBD1
TGTGCCAGCAGTTCTCTGGGACAGGGGAAAAATGAGCAGTTCTTC
CASSSLGQGKNEQFF
>TRBJ2-3|TRBV3-1|15|many|TRBD1
TGTGCCAGCCGCCACAGGACAGGAAACACAGATACGCAGTATTTT
CASRHRTGNTDTQYF
>TRBJ1-6|TRBV20-1|14|many|.
TGCAGTGCCCCCGTCGCTGGGCATAATTCACCCCTCCACTTT
CSAPVAGHNSPLHF
>TRBJ2-1|TRBV12-3/TRBV12-4|14|few|.
TGTGCCAGCAGTTTTAACCCCTCGAACAATGAGCAGTTCTTC
CASSFNPSNNEQFF
>TRBJ1-4|TRBV6-1|16|.|.
TGTGCCAGCAGTGAATGGAGACCGGGGCAAAATGAAAAACTGTTTTTT
CASSEWRPGQNEKLFF
>TRBJ1-2|TRBV5-1|14|few|.
TGCGCCAGCAGCTTGGTGTCGCCAAACTATGGCTACACCTTC
CASSLVSPNYGYTF
>TRBJ1-5|TRBV27|14|.|.
TGTGCCAGCAGTTTAGAGGGGCGCAATCAGCCCCAGCATTTT
CASSLEGRNQPQHF
>TRBJ2-2|TRBV20-1|14|many|.
TGCAGTGCTATCCGTGACACGATCGCCGGGGAGCTGTTTTTT
CSAIRDTIAGELFF
>TRBJ2-3|TRBV25-1|15|few|TRBD2
TGTGCCAGCAGGGCACCGGGACTAGAAGGCCGGCAACAGTATTTT
CASRAPGLEGRQQYF
>TRBJ1-5|TRBV27|16|few|.
TGTGCCAGCAGTTTAAGGGGAGTCTATAGCAATCAGCCCCAGCATTTT
CASSLRGVYSNQPQHF
>TRBJ2-3|TRBV28|14|.|.
TGTGCCAGCAGTTTAAGGGGGGGTGCGAATACGCAGTATTTT
CASSLRGGANTQYF
>TRBJ1-4|TRBV12-3/TRBV12-4|16|.|TRBD1
TGTGCCAGCAGTAGGGACAGGGTTACAACTAATGAAAAACTGTTTTTT
CASSRDRVTTNEKLFF
>TRBJ1-4|TRBV27|16|many|.
TGTGCCAGCAGCAACATCGCGACAGACCCTAATGAAAAACTGTTTTTT
CASSNIATDPNEKLFF
>TRBJ2-7|TRBV6-9|15|.|.
TGTGCCAGCAGTTATGCCGGGACACCAGCCTACGAGCAGTACTTC
CASSYAGTPAYEQYF
>TRBJ2-1|TRBV5-1|16|.|.
TGCGCCAGCAGCTTGGACCCAGGGACGGCCTACAATGAGCAGTTCTTC
CASSLDPGTAYNEQFF
>TRBJ2-7|TRBV7-9|14|many|.
TGTGCCAGCAGCTCGCGAGCAAGGGCCCACGAGCAGTACTTC
CASSSRARAHEQYF
>TRBJ2-1|TRBV11-1|17|many|.
TGTGCCAGCAGCTTACTTTCTGGGGGCAGTGCCTACAATGAGCAGTTCTTC
CASSLLSGGSAYNEQFF
>TRBJ2-7|TRBV6-1|12|many|.
TGTGCCAGCAGACAGAACTCCTACGAGCAGTACTTC
CASRQNSYEQYF
>TRBJ2-7|TRBV3-1|14|many|.
TGTGCCAGCAGCCATGGCCGGGCGGCCTACGAGCAGTACTTC
CASSHGRAAYEQYF
>TRBJ1-5|TRBV7-2|15|.|TRBD1
TGTGCCAGCAGCCCCGGGACAGCGACTAATCAGCCCCAGCATTTT
CASSPGTATNQPQHF
>TRBJ1-5|TRBV27|14|.|.
TGTGCCAGCAGTTTAGGGGGGCGCGGGCAGCCCCAGCATTTT
CASSLGGRGQPQHF
>TRBJ2-7|TRBV7-2|18|many|TRBD2
TGTGCCAGCAGCTTAGCCTTTTGGACTAGCGGGAGTGGAAACGAGCAGTACTTC
CASSLAFWTSGSGNEQYF
>TRBJ1-1|TRBV5-1|13|many|.
TGCGCCAGCAGCAGGGACCAGAACACTGAAGCTTTCTTT
CASSRDQNTEAFF
>TRBJ2-1|TRBV7-9|16|.|.
TGTGCCAGCAGCAAAAGTACAGGGCTCTCCTACAATGAGCAGTTCTTC
CASSKSTGLSYNEQFF
>TRBJ2-6|TRBV19|17|few|.
TGTGCCAGTAGTACCCAAGGGGGAGTGGGTGGGGCCAACGTCCTGACTTTC
CASSTQGGVGGANVLTF